The 17 T cell receptor beta chains given below trace back to one sample, sequenced in a study of cytomegalovirus exposure and HLA in healthy donors. The PCR was carried out with 60 Vbeta primers and 13 Jbeta primers. TCRdb's copy holds only in-frame clones and misses some; the assay was immunoSEQ multiplex PCR. The data hold around 100,000 clones, with around 70% observed a single time. Input material: PBMCs. The source of these receptors is a man aged 25 to 40 in good health and CMV-seropositive.

This sequence joins TRBV10-3 and TRBJ2-1, with 8 positions matching TRBD2. Germline V gives CDR1 ENHRY, CDR2 SYGVKD. V lost 7 bases and J lost 6; bases outside the gene matches: 11. This CDR3 has 15 residues. DNA of the CDR3: TGTGCCATCACCGGATTCGGGACTAGTCGCAATGAGCAGTTCTTC. Translated: CAITGFGTSRNEQFF.

The CDR3 DNA follows: TGTGCTAGTGGTTTGAGGACCTTAGGCAGGGGGTTCTACAATGAGCAGTTCTTC. Translating it yields CASGLRTLGRGFYNEQFF. This chain joins TRBV12-5 and TRBJ2-1; 7 bases are a match to TRBD1. This CDR3 has 18 residues. J lost 3 bases, V lost 2 bases, and 13 bases had no gene match. Germline V CDR1 and CDR2: LGHNT, FRNRAP.

The rearrangement links TRBV18 to TRBJ1-5; D is undetermined. The germline V gene has CDR1 KGHSH and CDR2 LQKENI. Trimming took off 2 bases at V and 1 base at J, with 9 bases between the two ends. The CDR3 is made up of 15 amino acids. The CDR3 loop reads CASSPNRESNQPQHF. As DNA, the CDR3 is TGTGCCAGCTCACCAAACAGAGAGAGCAATCAGCCCCAGCATTTT.

This chain uses TRBV5-4 with TRBJ2-7; 7 bases are a match to TRBD1. There are 15 residues in the CDR3. The germline gives CDR1 SGHNT, CDR2 YYREEE (reference sequence). The V gene end was trimmed by 5 bases and the J gene end by 3 bases; junction bases not matched to a gene: 11. CDR3 DNA: TGTGCCAGCAGTCTAGGACAGGCCGAATACTACGAGCAGTACTTC. Translation: CASSLGQAEYYEQYF.

The J gene is TRBJ2-3, the V gene TRBV6-6; 14 bases map to TRBD2. The CDR3 covers 16 residues. V lost 7 bases and J lost 3; bases outside the gene matches: 6. Germline CDR1 and CDR2: MNHNY and SVGAGI (reference sequence). For the CDR3, the DNA is TGTGCCAGCATGAGGGGGACTAGCGGGGGAACAGATACGCAGTATTTT. Amino acids: CASMRGTSGGTDTQYF.

CDR3 bases: TGCGCCAGCAGTGAGACACAAACAGGGCTCCCCTCCTACGAGCAGTACTTC. The encoded protein is CASSETQTGLPSYEQYF. The chain couples TRBV10-2 to TRBJ2-7; D is perhaps TRBD1 (6 bases). The CDR3 covers 17 residues. CDR1 is WSHSY and CDR2 is SAAADI in the germline V gene. V was shortened by 2 bases and J by 0 bases, with 17 bases between the two germline ends.

The genes are TRBV2 and TRBJ1-1, with TRBD1 matching over 7 bases. V shed 5 bases and J 3 bases; nucleotides not matched to a gene: 6. Germline values: CDR1 SNHLY, CDR2 FYNNEI. CDR3 size: 14 residues. The CDR3 loop is CASSRQGKDTEAFF. The DNA for the CDR3 is TGTGCCAGCAGTAGACAGGGAAAGGACACTGAAGCTTTCTTT.

Here the CDR3 reads CASSLLQDANEQFF. DNA of the CDR3: TGTGCCAGCAGCCTATTACAGGATGCCAATGAGCAGTTCTTC. The rearrangement uses TRBV7-7 and TRBJ2-1; weak D call: TRBD1 (5 bases). This CDR3 has 14 amino acids. Germline loops: CDR1 SSHAT, CDR2 FNYEAQ (reference sequence). V was trimmed by 5 bases and J by 6 bases, leaving 14 bases between them.

The CDR3 spells CASSLSGNQPQHF. CDR3 in DNA: TGTGCCAGCAGCTTATCCGGCAATCAGCCCCAGCATTTT. The V call is TRBV5-5, the J call TRBJ1-5; D unresolved. V was trimmed by 2 bases and J by 2 bases, leaving 5 bases between them. The CDR3 consists of 13 residues. CDR1 is SGHKS and CDR2 is YYEKEE in the germline V gene (reference sequence).

The rearrangement links TRBV11-2 to TRBJ2-5, with 9 bases that match TRBD2. Losses at the gene ends were 1 base for V and 2 bases for J; bases not matched to a gene: 5. The CDR3 has 16 amino acids. From germline, CDR1 is SGHAT and CDR2 FQNNGV. The CDR3 here is CASSLVGAGGQETQYF. The CDR3 region has the DNA TGTGCCAGCAGCTTAGTTGGGGCGGGGGGGCAAGAGACCCAGTACTTC.

This chain links TRBV6-5 with TRBJ2-1; 8 bases map to TRBD2. Germline CDR1 reads MNHEY; CDR2 reads SVGAGI. CDR3 length: 14 amino acids. Trimming cost V 6 bases and J 5 bases; bases outside gene matches: 6. Here the CDR3 DNA reads TGTGCCAGCAGGCGGCCAGCGGGGGACAATGAGCAGTTCTTC. It codes for CASRRPAGDNEQFF.

With regard to this clone: Other DNA sequences in the sample encode the same CDR3. V is TRBV2 and J is TRBJ1-2; tentatively, D is TRBD1 (6 bases). The V gene's germline CDR1 is SNHLY and CDR2 FYNNEI. The CDR3 has 16 amino acids. The V and J ends lost 0 bases and 7 bases respectively, with 18 bases between them. The DNA for the CDR3 is TGTGCCAGCAGTGAAGCGCTTAGGGGGACCTTAGGTGGCTACACCTTC. The encoded protein is CASSEALRGTLGGYTF.

The chain links TRBV4-3 to TRBJ2-2; 8 bases map to TRBD2. Trimming removed 1 base from V and 4 bases from J; junction bases left unmatched: 8. This CDR3 has 17 amino acids. Germline V gene sequence: CDR1 LGHNA, CDR2 YSLEER. CDR3 nucleotides: TGCGCCAGCAGCCAAGCCGCCGGGGGGGCCGGCACCGGGGAGCTGTTTTTT. Protein product: CASSQAAGGAGTGELFF.

Turning to this clone: Compared with germline, one end of the junction differs, possibly owing to a read error. J is TRBJ2-7 and V is TRBV7-9; no firm D call. CDR1 is SEHNR, CDR2 FQNEAQ, per germline (reference sequence). This CDR3 region has 12 residues. The CDR3 sequence: CSSSFSPYEQYF. As DNA, the CDR3 is TGTTCCAGCAGCTTTAGTCCCTACGAGCAGTACTTC.

The chain employs TRBV7-2 and TRBJ1-4; tentative D call: TRBD1 (5 bases). V lost 5 bases and J 2 bases, leaving 12 bases between the germline ends. The germline V gene has CDR1 SGHTA and CDR2 FQGNSA. The CDR3 sequence is 15 residues long. The CDR3 sequence: CASSPSGGTNEKLFF. In DNA, the CDR3 is TGTGCCAGCAGCCCCTCGGGGGGGACTAATGAAAAACTGTTTTTT.

This clone was observed a single time. In nucleotides, the CDR3 is TGTGCCAGCTCACCAGATGCCGGGACTAGGGGCGGGTACACCCAGTACTTC. It encodes CASSPDAGTRGGYTQYF. This sequence joins TRBV18 and TRBJ2-5; 8 positions match TRBD2. From germline, CDR1 is KGHSH and CDR2 LQKENI. The CDR3 extends over 17 amino acids. V shed 2 bases and J 8 bases; nucleotides not matched to a gene: 16.

The CDR3 bases are TGTGCCAGCAGCTTGGTGGGGGGGGGCTTCCCAGATACGCAGTATTTT. Protein sequence: CASSLVGGGFPDTQYF. This chain joins TRBV5-4 and TRBJ2-3; maybe TRBD2 (7 bases). Deletions cut 0 bases from V and 4 bases from J, with 15 bases between. This CDR3 has 16 amino acids. The germline CDR1 and CDR2 sequences are SGHNT and YYREEE (reference sequence).